These T cell receptor beta chains were read from a single sample in a study of T cell changes during pregnancy in multiple sclerosis. Libraries were prepared by immunoSEQ multiplex PCR; TCRdb keeps only in-frame clonotypes and omits some of them. The data contain roughly 61,000 clones, roughly 93% of them singletons. Sequencing was performed on peripheral blood, taken after pregnancy. The origin of the receptors is a female donor with multiple sclerosis, enrolled in a pregnancy study. Each CDR3 is given with its conserved first and last residue. A D gene is named only where the DNA matches it firmly. A clone size is listed for some rows: how often the clone was seen (once, few, many), or a class if it is expanded.

d_call: NA; clone_size: NA; v_call: TRBV19; j_call: TRBJ1-1; cdr3_nt: TGTGCCAGTAGTATCTTGGGGGCGGGAGAGAACACTGAAGCTTTCTTT; cdr3_aa: CASSILGAGENTEAFF
d_call: TRBD1; clone_size: NA; v_call: TRBV5-4; j_call: TRBJ2-6; cdr3_nt: TGTGCCAGCAGTCGACCAGAGGACAGGGTCGGGGCCAACGTCCTGACTTTC; cdr3_aa: CASSRPEDRVGANVLTF
d_call: NA; clone_size: NA; v_call: TRBV9; j_call: TRBJ2-3; cdr3_nt: TGTGCCAGCAGCGTAGTGGAGGGCCTTGGCACAGATACGCAGTATTTT; cdr3_aa: CASSVVEGLGTDTQYF
d_call: TRBD2; clone_size: NA; v_call: TRBV4-3; j_call: TRBJ2-1; cdr3_nt: TGCGCCAGCAGCCGATTCCTAGCGGGAGCCAGCTCCTACAATGAGCAGTTCTTC; cdr3_aa: CASSRFLAGASSYNEQFF
d_call: TRBD1; clone_size: NA; v_call: TRBV25-1; j_call: TRBJ2-5; cdr3_nt: TGTGCCAGCAGTGAATTTACAGGGGCCGAGACCCAGTACTTC; cdr3_aa: CASSEFTGAETQYF
d_call: TRBD2; clone_size: NA; v_call: TRBV19; j_call: TRBJ2-1; cdr3_nt: TGTGCCAGTACTAGCGGGAGAACCCATGAGCAGTTCTTC; cdr3_aa: CASTSGRTHEQFF
d_call: NA; clone_size: NA; v_call: TRBV10-3; j_call: TRBJ2-7; cdr3_nt: TGTGCCATCAGTGAGTCGCAGGGGCAGTACTTC; cdr3_aa: CAISESQGQYF
d_call: TRBD2; clone_size: NA; v_call: TRBV5-1; j_call: TRBJ2-1; cdr3_nt: TGCGCCAGCAGCTTGGTAGCGGGAGGTCGGTACAATGAGCAGTTCTTC; cdr3_aa: CASSLVAGGRYNEQFF
d_call: TRBD2; clone_size: NA; v_call: TRBV18; j_call: TRBJ2-2; cdr3_nt: TGTGCCAGCTCACCACAACTAGCGGGCCACCCCTCGAACACCGGGGAGCTGTTTTTT; cdr3_aa: CASSPQLAGHPSNTGELFF
d_call: NA; clone_size: NA; v_call: TRBV29-1; j_call: TRBJ2-2; cdr3_nt: TGCAGCGCCCGGACAGAAAACACCGGGGAGCTGTTTTTT; cdr3_aa: CSARTENTGELFF
d_call: NA; clone_size: NA; v_call: TRBV7-9; j_call: TRBJ2-7; cdr3_nt: TGTGCCAGCAGCTTAGGGCAGGGAACCTACGAGCAGTACTTC; cdr3_aa: CASSLGQGTYEQYF
d_call: NA; clone_size: NA; v_call: TRBV4-1; j_call: TRBJ2-5; cdr3_nt: TGCGCCAGCAGCCAACCGTCGGCGGTCCCAGAGACCCAGTACTTC; cdr3_aa: CASSQPSAVPETQYF
d_call: NA; clone_size: NA; v_call: TRBV6-5; j_call: TRBJ1-3; cdr3_nt: TGTGCCAGCAGTAACCGACAGGCTGGAAACACCATATATTTT; cdr3_aa: CASSNRQAGNTIYF
d_call: NA; clone_size: NA; v_call: TRBV5-5; j_call: TRBJ1-2; cdr3_nt: TGTGCCAGCAGCTCCCCCGGCGGTATCTATGGCTACACCTTC; cdr3_aa: CASSSPGGIYGYTF
d_call: NA; clone_size: NA; v_call: TRBV6-5; j_call: TRBJ1-4; cdr3_nt: TGTGCCAGCAGTTACGAAGGGGCAACTAATGAAAAACTGTTTTTT; cdr3_aa: CASSYEGATNEKLFF
d_call: TRBD1; clone_size: NA; v_call: TRBV18; j_call: TRBJ2-4; cdr3_nt: TGTGCCAGCTCACTGGACAGGCTGGTCCTGGAAAACATTCAGTACTTC; cdr3_aa: CASSLDRLVLENIQYF
d_call: NA; clone_size: NA; v_call: TRBV5-4; j_call: TRBJ1-2; cdr3_nt: TGTGCCAGCAGCGCACCCCGTGAGAGTGGCTACACCTTC; cdr3_aa: CASSAPRESGYTF
d_call: TRBD2; clone_size: NA; v_call: TRBV18; j_call: TRBJ2-7; cdr3_nt: TGTGCCAGCTCACCGAGGACTAGCGGGGCGGCCTCCTACGAGCAGTACTTC; cdr3_aa: CASSPRTSGAASYEQYF
d_call: TRBD2; clone_size: NA; v_call: TRBV5-8; j_call: TRBJ2-3; cdr3_nt: TGTGCCAGCAGCCTACTAGCGGGAGAATTTGCAGATACGCAGTATTTT; cdr3_aa: CASSLLAGEFADTQYF
d_call: NA; clone_size: NA; v_call: TRBV18; j_call: TRBJ2-6; cdr3_nt: TGTGCCAGCTCACCAGGGCACTCTGGGGCCAACGTCCTGACTTTC; cdr3_aa: CASSPGHSGANVLTF
d_call: NA; clone_size: NA; v_call: TRBV6-5; j_call: TRBJ2-7; cdr3_nt: TGTGCCAGCAGTTACTCGGACAAGTCGGACGAGCAGTACTTC; cdr3_aa: CASSYSDKSDEQYF
d_call: TRBD1; clone_size: once; v_call: TRBV5-1; j_call: TRBJ2-6; cdr3_nt: TGCGCCAGCAGCTATCCGACAGGGCTTGGAAGAGGGGCCAACGTCCTGACTTTC; cdr3_aa: CASSYPTGLGRGANVLTF
d_call: TRBD1; clone_size: NA; v_call: TRBV19; j_call: TRBJ1-1; cdr3_nt: TGTGCCAGTACCGACAGGGGAACTGAAGCTTTCTTT; cdr3_aa: CASTDRGTEAFF
d_call: NA; clone_size: NA; v_call: TRBV7-9; j_call: TRBJ2-5; cdr3_nt: TGTGCCAGCAGCTTAGCAGGGACTCATCGCGAGACCCAGTACTTC; cdr3_aa: CASSLAGTHRETQYF
d_call: NA; clone_size: NA; v_call: TRBV7-8; j_call: TRBJ2-1; cdr3_nt: TGTGCCAGCAGCTTAGCGCTAGCGATCCTGAGCAACTATGAGCAGTTCTTC; cdr3_aa: CASSLALAILSNYEQFF
d_call: NA; clone_size: medium-sized; v_call: TRBV29-1; j_call: TRBJ1-2; cdr3_nt: TGCAGCGGAGGGGAGGAGTATGGCTACACCTTC; cdr3_aa: CSGGEEYGYTF
d_call: TRBD2; clone_size: NA; v_call: TRBV4-2; j_call: TRBJ2-1; cdr3_nt: TGTGCCAGCAGCCAAGAAACGCGAGCGGGATGGGTGGGGAATGAGCAGTTCTTC; cdr3_aa: CASSQETRAGWVGNEQFF
d_call: NA; clone_size: NA; v_call: TRBV5-4; j_call: TRBJ2-1; cdr3_nt: TGTGCCAGCAGCTTGGTTCGGGGAAGCGAGCAGTTCTTC; cdr3_aa: CASSLVRGSEQFF
d_call: NA; clone_size: NA; v_call: TRBV28; j_call: TRBJ2-2; cdr3_nt: TGTGCCAGCAGTTCCGGGACATCGGACACCGGGGAGCTGTTTTTT; cdr3_aa: CASSSGTSDTGELFF
d_call: TRBD2; clone_size: NA; v_call: TRBV4-3; j_call: TRBJ2-1; cdr3_nt: TGCGCCAGCAGCACCCGAACTCTAGCGGGACCCTACAATGAGCAGTTCTTC; cdr3_aa: CASSTRTLAGPYNEQFF
d_call: TRBD2; clone_size: NA; v_call: TRBV10-3; j_call: TRBJ2-1; cdr3_nt: TGTGCCATCAGTGAGCCGAAGGCTAGCGGTCAACGCGAGCAGTTCTTC; cdr3_aa: CAISEPKASGQREQFF
d_call: TRBD1; clone_size: NA; v_call: TRBV9; j_call: TRBJ2-3; cdr3_nt: TGTGCCAGCAGCGCAGGACAGGGCACAGATACGCAGTATTTT; cdr3_aa: CASSAGQGTDTQYF
d_call: NA; clone_size: NA; v_call: TRBV29-1; j_call: TRBJ2-7; cdr3_nt: TGCAGCGTTCGTAGTACCTACGAGCAGTACTTC; cdr3_aa: CSVRSTYEQYF
d_call: TRBD1; clone_size: NA; v_call: TRBV29-1; j_call: TRBJ2-5; cdr3_nt: TGCAGCGTTGGTCAGGGGGCTGAGACCCAGTACTTC; cdr3_aa: CSVGQGAETQYF
d_call: TRBD1; clone_size: once; v_call: TRBV14; j_call: TRBJ2-7; cdr3_nt: TGTGCCAGCAGCCAACTGGACAGGGGGGTCTACGAGCAGTACTTC; cdr3_aa: CASSQLDRGVYEQYF
d_call: TRBD2; clone_size: NA; v_call: TRBV30; j_call: TRBJ2-5; cdr3_nt: TGTGCCTGGAGATCGTGCGGGAGAAGACAAGAGACCCAGTACTTC; cdr3_aa: CAWRSCGRRQETQYF
d_call: TRBD1; clone_size: NA; v_call: TRBV5-6; j_call: TRBJ2-7; cdr3_nt: TGTGCCAGCAGCTTGTGGACAGGGGGCTCCTACGAGCAGTACTTC; cdr3_aa: CASSLWTGGSYEQYF
d_call: TRBD1; clone_size: NA; v_call: TRBV5-1; j_call: TRBJ2-5; cdr3_nt: TGCGCCAGCAGCAGGACAGGCCAAGAGACCCAGTACTTC; cdr3_aa: CASSRTGQETQYF
d_call: TRBD1; clone_size: NA; v_call: TRBV28; j_call: TRBJ2-7; cdr3_nt: TGTGCCAGCAGTTCAAAACAGGGGCGCCTGACGGAGTACTTC; cdr3_aa: CASSSKQGRLTEYF
d_call: NA; clone_size: few; v_call: TRBV6-4; j_call: TRBJ2-1; cdr3_nt: TGTGCCAGCAGTGACGGGCGGGTTCAGTTCTTC; cdr3_aa: CASSDGRVQFF
d_call: TRBD2; clone_size: NA; v_call: TRBV11-2; j_call: TRBJ2-7; cdr3_nt: TGTGCCAGCAGCTCGGGACTAGCGGGACACGAGCAGTACTTC; cdr3_aa: CASSSGLAGHEQYF
d_call: TRBD2; clone_size: NA; v_call: TRBV7-2; j_call: TRBJ2-1; cdr3_nt: TGTGCCAGCAGCCCCGCCCGGACTAGCGGGAGATCCGAGCAGTTCTTC; cdr3_aa: CASSPARTSGRSEQFF
d_call: TRBD2; clone_size: few; v_call: TRBV6-1; j_call: TRBJ2-3; cdr3_nt: TGTGCCAGCAGTGAATTGACTAGCGGTAGCACAGATACGCAGTATTTT; cdr3_aa: CASSELTSGSTDTQYF
d_call: TRBD2; clone_size: once; v_call: TRBV29-1; j_call: TRBJ2-1; cdr3_nt: TGCAGCGTTGATGGGGTAGCGGGGAGCTCCTACAATGAGCAGTTCTTC; cdr3_aa: CSVDGVAGSSYNEQFF
d_call: NA; clone_size: once; v_call: TRBV30; j_call: TRBJ2-2; cdr3_nt: TGTGCCTGGAGTGTAGGCAGGGCGGACACCGGGGAGCTGTTTTTT; cdr3_aa: CAWSVGRADTGELFF
d_call: TRBD2; clone_size: NA; v_call: TRBV14; j_call: TRBJ2-5; cdr3_nt: TGTGCCAGCAGCCAAGGGGGGTTCCTAGCGGGAGTCGACCAAGAGACCCAGTACTTC; cdr3_aa: CASSQGGFLAGVDQETQYF
d_call: NA; clone_size: NA; v_call: TRBV5-6; j_call: TRBJ2-7; cdr3_nt: TGTGCCAGCAGCTTGGGGACACCTTCCTACGAGCAGTACTTC; cdr3_aa: CASSLGTPSYEQYF
d_call: TRBD2; clone_size: NA; v_call: TRBV6-6; j_call: TRBJ2-5; cdr3_nt: TGTGCCAGCAGTTACCGAGCGGGGGAGACCCAGTACTTC; cdr3_aa: CASSYRAGETQYF
d_call: TRBD2; clone_size: once; v_call: TRBV18; j_call: TRBJ2-5; cdr3_nt: TGTGCCAGCTCACCAAAACAAGCGGGAGCGGAGACCCAGTACTTC; cdr3_aa: CASSPKQAGAETQYF
d_call: NA; clone_size: NA; v_call: TRBV9; j_call: TRBJ2-1; cdr3_nt: TGTGCCAGCAGCCCGGACTTCGGGGGATACAATGAGCAGTTCTTC; cdr3_aa: CASSPDFGGYNEQFF
d_call: TRBD2; clone_size: NA; v_call: TRBV7-2; j_call: TRBJ2-4; cdr3_nt: TGTGCCAGCAGCCTGGGACTAGCGGGAGGGGGGGGTGCCAAAAACATTCAGTACTTC; cdr3_aa: CASSLGLAGGGGAKNIQYF
d_call: TRBD1; clone_size: NA; v_call: TRBV6-6; j_call: TRBJ1-3; cdr3_nt: TGTGCCAGCAGCCCCGGGGGAACAGGGGGAACCATATATTTT; cdr3_aa: CASSPGGTGGTIYF
d_call: NA; clone_size: NA; v_call: TRBV5-1; j_call: TRBJ2-7; cdr3_nt: TGCGCCAGCAGCTTGGTCTCTGAGAGCTCCTACGAGCAGTACTTC; cdr3_aa: CASSLVSESSYEQYF
d_call: NA; clone_size: NA; v_call: TRBV7-9; j_call: TRBJ2-2; cdr3_nt: TGTGCCAGCATCCGAAAAGACAGGTCTACCGGGGAGCTGTTTTTT; cdr3_aa: CASIRKDRSTGELFF
d_call: NA; clone_size: NA; v_call: TRBV7-6; j_call: TRBJ2-5; cdr3_nt: TGTGCCAGCAGCTTATTGGCTTCCCGCGGCCAAGAGACCCAGTACTTC; cdr3_aa: CASSLLASRGQETQYF
d_call: TRBD2; clone_size: once; v_call: TRBV7-8; j_call: TRBJ2-1; cdr3_nt: TGTGCCAGCAGCTTAGTTGTACTAGCGGGACCAGACAATGAGCAGTTCTTC; cdr3_aa: CASSLVVLAGPDNEQFF
d_call: TRBD2; clone_size: NA; v_call: TRBV14; j_call: TRBJ2-1; cdr3_nt: TGTGCCAGCAGCCCCAGGTTTGGGTTAGCGGGGACCTCCTACAATGAGCAGTTCTTC; cdr3_aa: CASSPRFGLAGTSYNEQFF